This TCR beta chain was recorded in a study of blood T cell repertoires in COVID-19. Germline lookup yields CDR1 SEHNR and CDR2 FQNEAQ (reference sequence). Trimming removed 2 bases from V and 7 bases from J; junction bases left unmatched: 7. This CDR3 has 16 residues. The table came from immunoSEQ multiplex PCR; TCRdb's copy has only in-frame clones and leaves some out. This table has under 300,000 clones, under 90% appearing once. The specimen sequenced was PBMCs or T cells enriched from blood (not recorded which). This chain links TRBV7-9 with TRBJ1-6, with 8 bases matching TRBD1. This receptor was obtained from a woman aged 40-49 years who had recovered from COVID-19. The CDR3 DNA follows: TGTGCCAGCAGCTTATACGGACAGGGTCGGAATTCACCCCTCCACTTT. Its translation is CASSLYGQGRNSPLHF. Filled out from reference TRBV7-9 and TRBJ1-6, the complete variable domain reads DTGVSQNPRHKITKRGQNVTFRCDPISEHNRLYWYRQTLGQGPEFLTYFQNEAQLEKSRLLSDRFSAERPKGSFSTLEIQRTEQGDSAMYLCASSLYGQGRNSPLHFGNGTRLTVT.